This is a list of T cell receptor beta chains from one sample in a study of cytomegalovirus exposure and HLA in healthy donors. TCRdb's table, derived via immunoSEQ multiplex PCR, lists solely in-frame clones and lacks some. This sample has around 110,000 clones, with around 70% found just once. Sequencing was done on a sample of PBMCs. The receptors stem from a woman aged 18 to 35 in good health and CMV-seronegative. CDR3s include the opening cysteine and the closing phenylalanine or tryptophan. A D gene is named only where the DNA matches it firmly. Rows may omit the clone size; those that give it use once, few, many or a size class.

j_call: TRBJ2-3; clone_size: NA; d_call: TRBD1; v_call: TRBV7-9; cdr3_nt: TGTGCCAGCAGCAAACAGGGGGCAACAGATACGCAGTATTTT; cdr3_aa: CASSKQGATDTQYF
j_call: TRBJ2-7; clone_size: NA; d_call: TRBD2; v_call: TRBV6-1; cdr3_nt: TGTGCCAGCAGTGAAAGCGGGGTTTTCGTAGTCTACGAGCAGTACTTC; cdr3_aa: CASSESGVFVVYEQYF
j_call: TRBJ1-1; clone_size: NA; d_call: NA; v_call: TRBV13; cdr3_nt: TGTGCCAGCAGCTTAGCGCGGCAGATGAACACTGAAGCTTTCTTT; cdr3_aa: CASSLARQMNTEAFF
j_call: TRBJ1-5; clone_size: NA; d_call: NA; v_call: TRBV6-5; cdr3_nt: TGTGCCAGCAGCCTTGGGACTAATCAGCCCCAGCATTTT; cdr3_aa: CASSLGTNQPQHF
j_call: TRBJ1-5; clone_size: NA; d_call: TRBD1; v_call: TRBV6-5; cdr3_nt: TGTGCCAGCAGTTCCACCCAGGGGGCCCATCAGCCCCAGCATTTT; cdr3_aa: CASSSTQGAHQPQHF
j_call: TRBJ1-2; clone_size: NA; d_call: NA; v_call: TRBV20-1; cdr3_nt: TGCAGTGCCCCGGGGGTTCTCCTCGGGTTC; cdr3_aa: CSAPGVLLGF
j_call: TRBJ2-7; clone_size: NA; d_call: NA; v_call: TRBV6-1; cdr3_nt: TGTGCCAGCACCAAACCAGGGGACACCTACGAGCAGTACTTC; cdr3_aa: CASTKPGDTYEQYF
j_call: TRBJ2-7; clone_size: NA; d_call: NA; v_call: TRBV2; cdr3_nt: TGTGCCAGCAGTACAGTTACCTACGAGCAGTACTTC; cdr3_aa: CASSTVTYEQYF
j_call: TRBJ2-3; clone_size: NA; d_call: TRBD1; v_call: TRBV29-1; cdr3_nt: TGCAGCGCAGGACAGGGCACAGATACGCAGTATTTT; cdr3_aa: CSAGQGTDTQYF
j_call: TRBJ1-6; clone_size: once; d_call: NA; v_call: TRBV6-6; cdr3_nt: TGTGCCAGCAGTTCGATACCCCGACAGGTTAATTCACCCCTCCACTTT; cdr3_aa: CASSSIPRQVNSPLHF
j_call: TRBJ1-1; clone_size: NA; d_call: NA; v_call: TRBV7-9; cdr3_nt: TGTGCCAGCAGCTTACCAGGGAACACTGAAGCTTTCTTT; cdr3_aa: CASSLPGNTEAFF
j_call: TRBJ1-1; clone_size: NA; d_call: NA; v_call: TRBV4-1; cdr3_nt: TGCGCCAGCAGCCCCGTGGACAGTCCGAACACTGAAGCTTTCTTT; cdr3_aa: CASSPVDSPNTEAFF
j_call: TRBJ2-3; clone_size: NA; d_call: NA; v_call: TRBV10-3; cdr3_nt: TGTGCCATACGTACAGAGGATACGCAGTATTTT; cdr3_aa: CAIRTEDTQYF
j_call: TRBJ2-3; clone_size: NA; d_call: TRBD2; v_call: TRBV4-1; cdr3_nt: TGCGCCAGCAGCCAAGTCGCTAGCGGGGGGGCCCTAGATACGCAGTATTTT; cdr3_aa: CASSQVASGGALDTQYF
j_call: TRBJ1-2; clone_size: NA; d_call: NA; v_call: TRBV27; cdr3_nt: TGTGCCAGCAGGGCACAGGGCTGGGGCTACACCTTC; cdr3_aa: CASRAQGWGYTF
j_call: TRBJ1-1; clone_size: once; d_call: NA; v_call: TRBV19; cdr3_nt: TGTGCCAGTAGTCTGACAAGGGGCACTGAAGCTTTCTTT; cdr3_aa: CASSLTRGTEAFF
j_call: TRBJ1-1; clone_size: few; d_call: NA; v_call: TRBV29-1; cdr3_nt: TGCAGCGTTGACAGGGGAAGGGAAGCTTTCTTT; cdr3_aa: CSVDRGREAFF
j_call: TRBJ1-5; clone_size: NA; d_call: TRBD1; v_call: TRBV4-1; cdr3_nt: TGCGCCAGCAGCCAAGCCGGGACAGGGGGCAATCAGCCCCAGCATTTT; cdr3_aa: CASSQAGTGGNQPQHF
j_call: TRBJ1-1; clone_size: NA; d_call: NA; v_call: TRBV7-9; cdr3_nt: TGTGCCAGCAGTTCTGACAGTTCAGAAGCTTTCTTT; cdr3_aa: CASSSDSSEAFF
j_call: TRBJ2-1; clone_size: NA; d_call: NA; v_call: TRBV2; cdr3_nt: TGTGCCAGCAGTGGGGCCAGCCAATTCTACAATGAGCAGTTCTTC; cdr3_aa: CASSGASQFYNEQFF
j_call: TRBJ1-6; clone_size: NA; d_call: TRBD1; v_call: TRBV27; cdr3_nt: TGTGCCAGCAGACTAACAGGGGAGAATTCACCCCTCCACTTT; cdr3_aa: CASRLTGENSPLHF
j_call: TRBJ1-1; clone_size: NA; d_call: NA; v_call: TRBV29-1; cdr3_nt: TGCAGCGTTGTTGGAGAGATGAACACTGAAGCTTTCTTT; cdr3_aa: CSVVGEMNTEAFF
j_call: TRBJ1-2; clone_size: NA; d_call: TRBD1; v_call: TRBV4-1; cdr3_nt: TGCGCCAGCAGCCAGATGGGACAGATCTATGGCTACACCTTC; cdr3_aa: CASSQMGQIYGYTF
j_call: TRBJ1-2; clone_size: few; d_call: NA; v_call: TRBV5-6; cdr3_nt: TGTGCCAGCAGCTTTGTAGGACAGAACTATGGCTACACCTTC; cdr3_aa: CASSFVGQNYGYTF
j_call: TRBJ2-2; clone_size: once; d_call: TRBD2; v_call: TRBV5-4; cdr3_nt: TGTGCCAGCAGCTCGACTAGCGGGGGACCCACCGGGGAGCTGTTTTTT; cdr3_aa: CASSSTSGGPTGELFF
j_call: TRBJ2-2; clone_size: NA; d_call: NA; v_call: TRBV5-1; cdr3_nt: TGCGCCAGCAGCCAGAACACCGGGGAGCTGTTTTTT; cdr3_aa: CASSQNTGELFF
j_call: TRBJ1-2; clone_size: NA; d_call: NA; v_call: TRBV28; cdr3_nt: TGTGCCAGCAGTTTTCTTCGGGATCCTAAAAGGGGCTACACCTTC; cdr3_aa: CASSFLRDPKRGYTF
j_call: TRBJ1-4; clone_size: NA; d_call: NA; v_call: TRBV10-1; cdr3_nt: TGCGCCAGCAGTCCGATCGGCGACAGATATGAAAAACTGTTTTTT; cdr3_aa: CASSPIGDRYEKLFF
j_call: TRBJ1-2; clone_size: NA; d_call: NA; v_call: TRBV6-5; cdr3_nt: TGTGCCAGCAGGAGGATCGGCCCTTACTATGGCTACACCTTC; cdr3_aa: CASRRIGPYYGYTF
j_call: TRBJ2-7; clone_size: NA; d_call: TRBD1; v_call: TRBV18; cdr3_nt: TGTGCCAGCTCACCACTGTCCGTTCAGGGGGCGGGGGAGCAGTACTTC; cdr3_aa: CASSPLSVQGAGEQYF
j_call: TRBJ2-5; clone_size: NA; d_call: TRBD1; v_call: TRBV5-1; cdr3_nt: TGCGCCAGCAGCACGGGGACAGAAGAGACCCAGTACTTC; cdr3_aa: CASSTGTEETQYF
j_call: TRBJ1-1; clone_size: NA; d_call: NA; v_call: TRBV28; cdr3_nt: TGTGCCAGCAGTTTATGGTCAACTAACACTGAAGCTTTCTTT; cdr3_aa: CASSLWSTNTEAFF
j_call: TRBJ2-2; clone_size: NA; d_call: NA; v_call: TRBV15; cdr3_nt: TGTGCCACCAGCATGGAGAAATCGAACACCGGGGAGCTGTTTTTT; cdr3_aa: CATSMEKSNTGELFF
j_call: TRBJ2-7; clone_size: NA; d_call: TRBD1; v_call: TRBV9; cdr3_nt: TGTGCCAGCAGCGGAGCCAACGGGACAGCTTTTTACGAGCAGTACTTC; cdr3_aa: CASSGANGTAFYEQYF
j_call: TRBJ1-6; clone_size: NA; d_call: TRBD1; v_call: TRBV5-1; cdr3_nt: TGCGCCAGCAGGGCGGGACAGGGGGAAAATTCACCCCTCCACTTT; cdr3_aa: CASRAGQGENSPLHF
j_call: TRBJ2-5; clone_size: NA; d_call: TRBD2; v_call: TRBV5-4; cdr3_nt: TGTGCCAGCTGGGAGGGGGAGACCCAGTACTTC; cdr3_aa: CASWEGETQYF
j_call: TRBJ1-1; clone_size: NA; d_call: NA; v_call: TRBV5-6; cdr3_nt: TGTGCCAGCAGAAGGGGCGTCGGGAGGAACACTGAAGCTTTCTTT; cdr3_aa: CASRRGVGRNTEAFF
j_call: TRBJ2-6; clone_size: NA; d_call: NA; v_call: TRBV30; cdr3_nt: TGTGCCTGGAGTTCCGCTGGGGCCAACGTCCTGACTTTC; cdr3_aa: CAWSSAGANVLTF
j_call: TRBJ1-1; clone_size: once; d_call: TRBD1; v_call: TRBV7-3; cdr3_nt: TGTGCCAGCAGCTCTGGACAGGGTATGAACACTGAAGCTTTCTTT; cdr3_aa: CASSSGQGMNTEAFF
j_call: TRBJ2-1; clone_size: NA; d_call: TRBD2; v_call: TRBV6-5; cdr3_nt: TGTGCCAGCAAACCGCGGGGGGCAGGCTACAATGAGCAGTTCTTC; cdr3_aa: CASKPRGAGYNEQFF
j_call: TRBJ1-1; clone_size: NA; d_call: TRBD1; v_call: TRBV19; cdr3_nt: TGTGCCAGTAGTATATACGGGACAGGTAAGCGCGGCACTGAAGCTTTCTTT; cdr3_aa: CASSIYGTGKRGTEAFF